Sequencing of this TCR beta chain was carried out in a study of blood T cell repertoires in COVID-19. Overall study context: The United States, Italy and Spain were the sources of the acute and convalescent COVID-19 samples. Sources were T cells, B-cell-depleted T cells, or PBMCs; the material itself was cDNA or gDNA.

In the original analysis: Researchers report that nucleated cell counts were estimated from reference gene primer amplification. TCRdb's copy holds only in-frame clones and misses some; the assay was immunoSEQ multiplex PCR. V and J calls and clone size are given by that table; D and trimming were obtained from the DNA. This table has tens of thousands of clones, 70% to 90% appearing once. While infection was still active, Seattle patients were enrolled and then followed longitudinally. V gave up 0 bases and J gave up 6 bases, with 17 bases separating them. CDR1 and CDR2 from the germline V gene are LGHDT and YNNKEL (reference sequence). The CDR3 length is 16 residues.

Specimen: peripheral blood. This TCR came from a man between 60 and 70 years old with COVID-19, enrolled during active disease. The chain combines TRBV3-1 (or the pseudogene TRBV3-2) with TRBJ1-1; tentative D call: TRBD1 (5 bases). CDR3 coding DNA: TGTGCCAGCAGCCAAGAGCCCCCGGGCCTAGGGGCTGAAGCTTTCTTT. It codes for CASSQEPPGLGAEAFF.